Below are 18 T cell receptor beta chains sequenced from a single sample in a study of blood T cell repertoires in COVID-19. Method: immunoSEQ multiplex PCR; TCRdb's copy keeps in-frame clones and lacks some. Counted here are about 100,000 clones, approximately 80% occurring once; the ten biggest clones make up over 10%. Material: peripheral blood. The source is a woman between 65 and 79 years old with acute or convalescent COVID-19.

J is TRBJ1-4 and V is TRBV5-1; the D is unclear. Germline CDR1 SGHRS, CDR2 YFSETQ. The CDR3 is 13 residues long. Trimming took 3 bases from V and 7 from J, leaving 10 bases between them. The CDR3 protein is CASSSRGGEKLFF. The CDR3 coding sequence is TGCGCCAGCAGCTCACGGGGAGGTGAAAAACTGTTTTTT.

The chain employs TRBV5-1 and TRBJ1-1; 7 bases map to TRBD1. CDR3 size: 14 residues. The V segment lost 7 bases and the J segment 6 bases; nucleotides outside the gene matches: 12. Germline V CDR1 and CDR2: SGHRS, YFSETQ. The CDR3 sequence is CASGREGGVSEAFF. The DNA of the CDR3 is TGCGCCAGCGGCAGAGAAGGGGGCGTCTCTGAAGCTTTCTTT.

The gene calls are TRBV5-4 and TRBJ2-1; TRBD2 matches 13 bases. The CDR3 has 16 residues. The germline CDR1 and CDR2 sequences are SGHNT and YYREEE (reference sequence). V lost 4 bases to trimming and J lost 7 bases; unmatched junction nucleotides: 8. The CDR3: CASSAGLAGTLNEQFF. CDR3 nucleotide sequence: TGTGCCAGCAGCGCGGGACTAGCGGGGACGCTTAATGAGCAGTTCTTC. The whole variable domain, remainder taken from reference TRBV5-4 and TRBJ2-1, is ETGVTQSPTHLIKTRGQQVTLRCSSQSGHNTVSWYQQALGQGPQFIFQYYREEENGRGNFPPRFSGLQFPNYSSELNVNALELDDSALYLCASSAGLAGTLNEQFFGPGTRLTVL.

The chain links TRBV4-1 to TRBJ2-1, with 7 bases identical to TRBD1. V lost 1 base to trimming and J lost 4 bases; unmatched junction nucleotides: 4. Germline-derived CDR1 and CDR2 are MGHRA and YSYEKL. The CDR3 loop spans 15 amino acids. The CDR3 loop reads CASSQGDRVYNEQFF. The CDR3, as DNA: TGCGCCAGCAGCCAAGGGGACAGAGTATACAATGAGCAGTTCTTC.

The chain couples TRBV5-1 to TRBJ2-2; D may be TRBD1 (6 bases). Germline V gene sequence: CDR1 SGHRS, CDR2 YFSETQ. Trimming removed 3 bases at V and 2 bases at J, with 11 bases between. The CDR3 sequence is 15 residues long. The CDR3 spells CASSSGQSNTGELFF. CDR3 sequence (DNA): TGCGCCAGCAGCTCCGGACAGTCTAACACCGGGGAGCTGTTTTTT. The variable domain in full, with the rest retrieved from reference TRBV5-1 and TRBJ2-2, is KAGVTQTPRYLIKTRGQQVTLSCSPISGHRSVSWYQQTPGQGLQFLFEYFSETQRNKGNFPGRFSGRQFSNSRSEMNVSTLELGDSALYLCASSSGQSNTGELFFGEGSRLTVL.

The chain links TRBV19 to TRBJ2-3, with D possibly being TRBD1 (5 bases). The CDR3 contains 14 residues. The germline gives CDR1 LNHDA, CDR2 SQIVND (reference sequence). V was cut by 6 bases and J by 6 bases, with 16 bases left in between. CDR3: CASSTARPGDTQYF. The DNA for the CDR3 is TGTGCCAGTAGCACCGCGCGACCAGGGGATACGCAGTATTTT.

V gene TRBV5-1 combines with J gene TRBJ2-2, with TRBD1 matching over 8 bases. Germline V lookup: CDR1 SGHRS, CDR2 YFSETQ. The V and J ends lost 2 bases and 5 bases, in that order; junction bases with no gene match: 5. CDR3 length: 15 amino acids. CDR3 nucleotides: TGCGCCAGCAGCTTACAGGGGGACGGGACCGGGGAGCTGTTTTTT. Its translation: CASSLQGDGTGELFF.

The V and J genes are TRBV7-6 and TRBJ2-1, with 10 bases fitting TRBD1. This CDR3 has 15 amino acids. Trimming cost V 3 bases and J 7 bases; bases outside gene matches: 6. Per the germline V gene, CDR1 is SGHVS and CDR2 is FNYEAQ. CDR3 coding DNA: TGTGCCAGCAGCTTTCGGACAGGGGGAGATAATGAGCAGTTCTTC. Translating gives CASSFRTGGDNEQFF.

The chain joins TRBV20-1 to TRBJ1-5, with a tentative D call TRBD1 (5 bases). The CDR3 loop spans 11 amino acids. In germline, CDR1 is DFQATT, CDR2 SNEGSKA (reference sequence). V shed 5 bases and J shed 6 bases, with 8 bases lying between them. The CDR3 here is CSAGGSQPQHF. As DNA, the CDR3 is TGCAGTGCTGGGGGGTCTCAGCCCCAGCATTTT.

With regard to this clone: Other DNA variants within this sample encode the same CDR3. V gene TRBV18 combines with J gene TRBJ1-1; no reliable D call. V was pared by 3 bases and J by 1 base, with 9 bases between. Germline CDR1 reads KGHSH; CDR2 reads LQKENI. The CDR3 sequence is 14 residues long. The CDR3 nucleotides read TGTGCCAGCTCACCGCAAACGGGGAACACTGAAGCTTTCTTT. Protein: CASSPQTGNTEAFF.

This clone was detected only a few times. The same CDR3 arises from other DNA sequences in this sample as well. The chain recombines TRBV5-1 with TRBJ1-2; unclear D gene. Germline V gene sequence: CDR1 SGHRS, CDR2 YFSETQ. The CDR3 is made up of 13 amino acids. The V gene lost 4 bases and the J gene lost 2 bases, with 9 bases spanning the gap. DNA of the CDR3: TGCGCCAGCAGCGCCGAGGCCAACTATGGCTACACCTTC. As protein: CASSAEANYGYTF.

V and J are TRBV19 and TRBJ2-1; 7 bases are a match to TRBD1. This CDR3 spans 15 amino acids. Germline CDR1 LNHDA, CDR2 SQIVND (reference sequence). Trimming removed 3 bases from V and 6 bases from J; junction bases left unmatched: 8. Written as DNA, the CDR3 is TGTGCCAGTAGTATTGGGGTAGGGGGCTCCAATGAGCAGTTCTTC. Amino acids: CASSIGVGGSNEQFF.

The table lists this clone with a few counts. The CDR3 reads CASSPRSGQGFTEAFF. The CDR3 bases are TGTGCCAGCAGCCCCAGATCAGGACAGGGGTTCACTGAAGCTTTCTTT. This chain connects TRBV7-9 to TRBJ1-1, with TRBD1 matching 9 bases. This CDR3 is built from 16 residues. CDR1 and CDR2 from the germline V gene are SEHNR and FQNEAQ (reference sequence). V gave up 5 bases and J gave up 4 bases; unmatched junction bases: 11.

This sequence joins TRBV5-1 and TRBJ1-4; TRBD1 might be the D (5 bases). In germline, CDR1 is SGHRS, CDR2 YFSETQ. The CDR3 length is 15 residues. The V end lost 0 bases, the J end lost 8 bases, and 14 bases lay between the germline ends. The CDR3 DNA reads TGCGCCAGCAGCTTGGGCGGGGCAGGGTACGAAAAACTGTTTTTT. The encoded protein is CASSLGGAGYEKLFF.

The chain carries TRBV28 and TRBJ1-2; possible D gene TRBD1, 5 bases. V lost 7 bases and J 8 bases, leaving 20 bases between the germline ends. CDR3 length: 14 residues. The germline V gene encodes CDR1 MDHEN and CDR2 SYDVKM. In DNA, the CDR3 is TGTGCCAGCATTCCCCCGGGTGGGGCGAGGGGCTACACCTTC. It specifies CASIPPGGARGYTF.

This sequence joins TRBV7-2 and TRBJ2-5, with D uncertain. Germline V gene lookup returns CDR1 SGHTA and CDR2 FQGNSA. Between the trimmed V and J ends, which lost 5 bases and 4 bases, there was a span of 17 bases. The CDR3 sequence is 15 residues long. The CDR3 sequence: CASSLRLAPRETQYF. The CDR3 DNA follows: TGTGCCAGCAGCCTCCGACTTGCCCCTCGAGAGACCCAGTACTTC. The full variable domain, rest sourced from reference TRBV7-2 and TRBJ2-5, is GAGVSQSPSNKVTEKGKDVELRCDPISGHTALYWYRQSLGQGLEFLIYFQGNSAPDKSGLPSDRFSAERTGGSVSTLTIQRTQQEDSAVYLCASSLRLAPRETQYFGPGTRLLVL.

The chain recombines TRBV20-1 with TRBJ1-1; D is uncertain. CDR3 length: 11 amino acids. V was cut by 8 bases and J by 3 bases, with 10 bases left in between. Germline V gene sequence: CDR1 DFQATT, CDR2 SNEGSKA (reference sequence). The CDR3 DNA is TGCAGTACGAGGCGGGACACTGAAGCTTTCTTT. This encodes CSTRRDTEAFF.

The chain employs TRBV7-3 and TRBJ2-5; D is possibly TRBD1 (8 bases). Germline V gene data show CDR1 as SGHTA and CDR2 as FQGTGA. V was cut by 5 bases and J by 11 bases, with 27 bases left in between. The CDR3 is 16 residues long. The CDR3, as DNA: TGTGCCAGCAGCCCGACCGTGGGGGGGACAGGCAGGTTTCAGTACTTC. Translating gives CASSPTVGGTGRFQYF.